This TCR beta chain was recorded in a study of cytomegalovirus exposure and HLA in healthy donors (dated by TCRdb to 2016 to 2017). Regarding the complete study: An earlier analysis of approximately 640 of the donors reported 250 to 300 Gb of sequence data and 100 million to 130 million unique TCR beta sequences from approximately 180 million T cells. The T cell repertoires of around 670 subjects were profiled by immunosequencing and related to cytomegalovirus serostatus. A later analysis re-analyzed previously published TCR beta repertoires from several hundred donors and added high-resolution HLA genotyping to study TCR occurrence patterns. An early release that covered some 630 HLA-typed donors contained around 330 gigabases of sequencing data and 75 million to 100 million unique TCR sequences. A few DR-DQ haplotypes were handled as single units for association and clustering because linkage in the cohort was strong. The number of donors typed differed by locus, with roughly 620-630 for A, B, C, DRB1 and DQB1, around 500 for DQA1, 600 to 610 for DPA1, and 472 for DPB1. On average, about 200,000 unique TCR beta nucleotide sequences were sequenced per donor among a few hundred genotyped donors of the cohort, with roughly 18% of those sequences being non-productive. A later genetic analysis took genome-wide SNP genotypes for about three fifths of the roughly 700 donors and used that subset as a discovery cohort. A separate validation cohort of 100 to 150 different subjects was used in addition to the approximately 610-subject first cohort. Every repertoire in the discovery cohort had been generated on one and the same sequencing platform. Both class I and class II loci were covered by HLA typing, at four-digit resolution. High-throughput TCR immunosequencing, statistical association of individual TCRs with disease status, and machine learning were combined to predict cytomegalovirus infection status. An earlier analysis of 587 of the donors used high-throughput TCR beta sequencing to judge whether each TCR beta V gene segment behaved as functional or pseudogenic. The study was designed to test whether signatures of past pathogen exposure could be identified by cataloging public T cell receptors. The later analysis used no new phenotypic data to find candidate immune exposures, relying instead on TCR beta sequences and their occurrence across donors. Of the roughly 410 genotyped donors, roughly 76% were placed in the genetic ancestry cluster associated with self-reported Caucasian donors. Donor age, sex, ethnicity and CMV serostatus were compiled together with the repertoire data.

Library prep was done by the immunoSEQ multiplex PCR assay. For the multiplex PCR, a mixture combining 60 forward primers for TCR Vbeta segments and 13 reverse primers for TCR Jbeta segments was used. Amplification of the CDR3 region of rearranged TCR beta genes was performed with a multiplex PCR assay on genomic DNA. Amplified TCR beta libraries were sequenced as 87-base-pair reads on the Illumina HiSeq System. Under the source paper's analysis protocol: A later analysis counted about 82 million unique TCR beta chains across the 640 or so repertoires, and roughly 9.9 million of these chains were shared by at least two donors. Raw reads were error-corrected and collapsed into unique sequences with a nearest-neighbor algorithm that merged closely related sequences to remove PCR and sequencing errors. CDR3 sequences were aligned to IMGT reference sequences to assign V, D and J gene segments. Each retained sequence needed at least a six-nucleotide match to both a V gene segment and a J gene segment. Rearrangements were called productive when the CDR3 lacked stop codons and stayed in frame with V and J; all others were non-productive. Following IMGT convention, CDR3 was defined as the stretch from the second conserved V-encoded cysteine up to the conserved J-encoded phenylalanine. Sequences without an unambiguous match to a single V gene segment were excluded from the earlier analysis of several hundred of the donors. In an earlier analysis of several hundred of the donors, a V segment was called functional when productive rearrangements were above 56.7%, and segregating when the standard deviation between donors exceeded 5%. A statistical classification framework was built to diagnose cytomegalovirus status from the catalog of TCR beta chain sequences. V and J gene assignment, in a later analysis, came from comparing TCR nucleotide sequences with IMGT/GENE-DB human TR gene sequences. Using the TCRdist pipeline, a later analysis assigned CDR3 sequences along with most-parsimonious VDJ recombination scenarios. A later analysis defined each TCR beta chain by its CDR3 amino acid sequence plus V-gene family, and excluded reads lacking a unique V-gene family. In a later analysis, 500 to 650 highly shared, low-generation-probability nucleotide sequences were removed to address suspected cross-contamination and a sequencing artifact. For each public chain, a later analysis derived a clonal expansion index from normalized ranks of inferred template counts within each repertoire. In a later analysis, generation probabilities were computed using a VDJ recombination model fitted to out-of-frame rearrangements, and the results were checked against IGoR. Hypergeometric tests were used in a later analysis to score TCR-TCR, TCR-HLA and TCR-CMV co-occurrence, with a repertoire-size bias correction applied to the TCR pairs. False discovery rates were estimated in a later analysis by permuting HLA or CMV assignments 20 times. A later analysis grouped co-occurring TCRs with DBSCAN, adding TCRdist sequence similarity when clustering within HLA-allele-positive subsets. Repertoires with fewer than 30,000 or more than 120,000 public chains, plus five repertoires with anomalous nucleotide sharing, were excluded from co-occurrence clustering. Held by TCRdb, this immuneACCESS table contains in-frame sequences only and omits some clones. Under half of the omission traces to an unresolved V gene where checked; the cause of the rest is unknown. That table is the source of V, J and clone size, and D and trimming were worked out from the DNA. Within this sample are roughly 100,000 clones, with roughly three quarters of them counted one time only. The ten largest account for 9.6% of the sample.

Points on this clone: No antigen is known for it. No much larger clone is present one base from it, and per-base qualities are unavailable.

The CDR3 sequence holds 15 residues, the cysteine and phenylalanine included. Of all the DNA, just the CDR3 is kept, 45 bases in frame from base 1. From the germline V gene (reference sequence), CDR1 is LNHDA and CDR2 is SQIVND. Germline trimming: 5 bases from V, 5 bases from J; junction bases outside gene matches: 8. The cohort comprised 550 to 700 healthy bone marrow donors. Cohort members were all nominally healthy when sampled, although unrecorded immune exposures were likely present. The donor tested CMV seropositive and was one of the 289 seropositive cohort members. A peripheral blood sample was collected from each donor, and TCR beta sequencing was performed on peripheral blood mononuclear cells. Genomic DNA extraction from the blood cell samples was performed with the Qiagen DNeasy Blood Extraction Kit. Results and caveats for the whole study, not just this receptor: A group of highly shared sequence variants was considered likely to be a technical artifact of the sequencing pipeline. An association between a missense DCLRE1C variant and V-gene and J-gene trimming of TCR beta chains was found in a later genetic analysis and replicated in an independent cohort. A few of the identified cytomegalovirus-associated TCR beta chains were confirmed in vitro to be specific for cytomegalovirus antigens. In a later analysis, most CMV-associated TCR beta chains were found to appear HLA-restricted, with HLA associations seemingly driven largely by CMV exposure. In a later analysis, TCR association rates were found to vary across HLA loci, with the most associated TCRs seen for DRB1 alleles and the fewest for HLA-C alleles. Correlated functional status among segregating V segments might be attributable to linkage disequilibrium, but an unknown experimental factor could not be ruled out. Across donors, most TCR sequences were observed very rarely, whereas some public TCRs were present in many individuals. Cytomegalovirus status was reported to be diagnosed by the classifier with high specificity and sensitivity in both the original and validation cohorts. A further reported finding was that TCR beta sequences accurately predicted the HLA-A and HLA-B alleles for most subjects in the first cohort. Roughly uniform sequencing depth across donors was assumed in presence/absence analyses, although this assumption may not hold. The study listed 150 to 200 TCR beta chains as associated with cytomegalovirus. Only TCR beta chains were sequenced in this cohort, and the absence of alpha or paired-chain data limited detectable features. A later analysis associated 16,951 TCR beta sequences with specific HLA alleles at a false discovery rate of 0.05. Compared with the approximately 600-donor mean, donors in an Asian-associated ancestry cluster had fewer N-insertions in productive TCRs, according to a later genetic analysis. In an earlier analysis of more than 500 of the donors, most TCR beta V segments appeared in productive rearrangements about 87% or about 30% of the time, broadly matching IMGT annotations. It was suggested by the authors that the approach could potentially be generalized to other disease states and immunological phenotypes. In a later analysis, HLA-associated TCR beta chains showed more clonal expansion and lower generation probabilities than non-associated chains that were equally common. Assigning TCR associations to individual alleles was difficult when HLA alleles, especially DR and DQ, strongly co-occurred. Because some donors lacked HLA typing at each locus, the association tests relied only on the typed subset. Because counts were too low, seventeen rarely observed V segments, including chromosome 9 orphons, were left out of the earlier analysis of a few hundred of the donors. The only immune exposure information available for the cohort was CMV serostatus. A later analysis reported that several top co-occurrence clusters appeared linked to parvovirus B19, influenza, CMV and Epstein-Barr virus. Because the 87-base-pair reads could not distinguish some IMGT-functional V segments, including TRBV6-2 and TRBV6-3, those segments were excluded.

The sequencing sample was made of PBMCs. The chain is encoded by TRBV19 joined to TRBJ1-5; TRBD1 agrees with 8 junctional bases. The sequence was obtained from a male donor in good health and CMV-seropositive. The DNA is TGTGCCAGTAGTCCACAGGGGGGCATCCATCAGCCCCAGCATTTT. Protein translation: CASSPQGGIHQPQHF.